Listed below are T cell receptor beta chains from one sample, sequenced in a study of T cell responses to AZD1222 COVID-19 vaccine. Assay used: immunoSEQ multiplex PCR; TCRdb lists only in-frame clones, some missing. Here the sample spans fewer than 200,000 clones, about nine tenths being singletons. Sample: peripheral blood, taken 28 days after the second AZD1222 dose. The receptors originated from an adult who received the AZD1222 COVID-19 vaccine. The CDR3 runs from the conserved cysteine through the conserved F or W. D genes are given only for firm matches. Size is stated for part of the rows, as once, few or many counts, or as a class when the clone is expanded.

CDR3 protein: CASSIIQTGNTGELFF
CDR3 DNA: TGTGCCAGTAGTATAATACAGACAGGGAACACCGGGGAGCTGTTTTTT
J gene: TRBJ2-2
clone size: .
V gene: TRBV19
D gene: .

CDR3 protein: CASSTGTGTGNTIYF
CDR3 DNA: TGTGCCAGCAGCACCGGGACAGGGACAGGAAACACCATATATTTT
J gene: TRBJ1-3
clone size: .
V gene: TRBV7-2
D gene: TRBD1

CDR3 protein: CASSKVPGQENTEAFF
CDR3 DNA: TGCGCCAGCAGCAAAGTCCCGGGACAGGAGAACACTGAAGCTTTCTTT
J gene: TRBJ1-1
clone size: .
V gene: TRBV5-1
D gene: TRBD1

CDR3 protein: CASRGEGGLEQYF
CDR3 DNA: TGCGCCAGCAGGGGAGAGGGCGGTCTCGAGCAGTACTTC
J gene: TRBJ2-7
clone size: .
V gene: TRBV5-1
D gene: .

CDR3 protein: CASSLGRDREKFF
CDR3 DNA: TGCGCCAGCAGCTTGGGCCGGGACAGGGAAAAATTCTTC
J gene: TRBJ2-1
clone size: .
V gene: TRBV5-1
D gene: TRBD1

CDR3 protein: CAISEDGLSGTQYF
CDR3 DNA: TGTGCCATCAGCGAGGACGGACTTAGTGGGACCCAGTACTTC
J gene: TRBJ2-5
clone size: .
V gene: TRBV10-3
D gene: .

CDR3 protein: CASSREGLGNTEAFF
CDR3 DNA: TGTGCCAGCTCACGGGAAGGGCTGGGAAACACTGAAGCTTTCTTT
J gene: TRBJ1-1
clone size: .
V gene: TRBV18
D gene: .

CDR3 protein: CSVEDRNTGYEQYF
CDR3 DNA: TGCAGCGTTGAAGACAGGAACACGGGGTACGAGCAGTACTTC
J gene: TRBJ2-7
clone size: .
V gene: TRBV29-1
D gene: .

CDR3 protein: CASSRGPGFYGYTF
CDR3 DNA: TGTGCCAGCAGCCGAGGACCAGGGTTCTATGGCTACACCTTC
J gene: TRBJ1-2
clone size: .
V gene: TRBV3-1/TRBV3-2
D gene: .

CDR3 protein: CASSLSGSGMGSPLHF
CDR3 DNA: TGCGCCAGCAGCTTGTCCGGCTCAGGGATGGGTTCACCCCTCCACTTT
J gene: TRBJ1-6
clone size: .
V gene: TRBV5-1
D gene: .

CDR3 protein: CASGPWGTYNEKLFF
CDR3 DNA: TGTGCCAGCGGGCCTTGGGGGACGTATAATGAAAAACTGTTTTTT
J gene: TRBJ1-4
clone size: .
V gene: TRBV2
D gene: .

CDR3 protein: CAGTAGNTIYF
CDR3 DNA: TGTGCCGGGACAGCTGGAAACACCATATATTTT
J gene: TRBJ1-3
clone size: .
V gene: TRBV30
D gene: TRBD1

CDR3 protein: CASTKAGANVLTF
CDR3 DNA: TGTGCCAGCACCAAGGCCGGGGCCAACGTCCTGACTTTC
J gene: TRBJ2-6
clone size: .
V gene: TRBV2
D gene: .

CDR3 protein: CASSLEPALLAFF
CDR3 DNA: TGCGCCAGCAGCTTGGAACCGGCTCTTCTGGCTTTCTTT
J gene: TRBJ1-1
clone size: .
V gene: TRBV5-1
D gene: .

CDR3 protein: CASSPAPDNSPLHF
CDR3 DNA: TGTGCCAGCAGCCCCGCGCCGGATAATTCACCCCTCCACTTT
J gene: TRBJ1-6
clone size: .
V gene: TRBV5-5
D gene: .

CDR3 protein: CASSLAGDRGRGGYTF
CDR3 DNA: TGTGCCAGCAGCTTAGCGGGGGACAGGGGGCGAGGTGGCTACACCTTC
J gene: TRBJ1-2
clone size: .
V gene: TRBV7-2
D gene: TRBD1

CDR3 protein: CASSENSNQPQHF
CDR3 DNA: TGTGCCAGCAGTGAAAACAGCAATCAGCCCCAGCATTTT
J gene: TRBJ1-5
clone size: .
V gene: TRBV25-1
D gene: .

CDR3 protein: CAWDRDRNEQYF
CDR3 DNA: TGTGCCTGGGACCGGGACAGGAACGAGCAGTACTTC
J gene: TRBJ2-7
clone size: once
V gene: TRBV30
D gene: TRBD1

CDR3 protein: CASSLGVDSSYEQYF
CDR3 DNA: TGTGCCAGCAGCTTGGGTGTGGATAGCTCCTACGAGCAGTACTTC
J gene: TRBJ2-7
clone size: .
V gene: TRBV5-6
D gene: .

CDR3 protein: CASSLARDYNEQFF
CDR3 DNA: TGTGCCAGCAGCTTAGCGCGTGATTACAATGAGCAGTTCTTC
J gene: TRBJ2-1
clone size: .
V gene: TRBV7-6
D gene: .

CDR3 protein: CASSLGLAGGDTQYF
CDR3 DNA: TGCGCCAGCAGCTTGGGTCTAGCGGGAGGGGATACGCAGTATTTT
J gene: TRBJ2-3
clone size: .
V gene: TRBV5-1
D gene: TRBD2

CDR3 protein: CAWRPGVYNEQFF
CDR3 DNA: TGTGCCTGGAGGCCAGGAGTTTACAATGAGCAGTTCTTC
J gene: TRBJ2-1
clone size: .
V gene: TRBV30
D gene: .

CDR3 protein: CASSSKSETQYF
CDR3 DNA: TGTGCCAGTAGTTCGAAGTCGGAGACCCAGTACTTC
J gene: TRBJ2-5
clone size: .
V gene: TRBV19
D gene: .

CDR3 protein: CASKRVGTAHEKLFF
CDR3 DNA: TGTGCCAGTAAAAGGGTGGGGACAGCACATGAAAAACTGTTTTTT
J gene: TRBJ1-4
clone size: once
V gene: TRBV19
D gene: TRBD1

CDR3 protein: CASSENANPNTEAFF
CDR3 DNA: TGTGCCAGCAGTGAAAACGCAAACCCGAACACTGAAGCTTTCTTT
J gene: TRBJ1-1
clone size: .
V gene: TRBV2
D gene: .

CDR3 protein: CASSLTWQGGSRNEQFF
CDR3 DNA: TGTGCCAGCAGCTTAACGTGGCAGGGCGGGAGTCGCAATGAGCAGTTCTTC
J gene: TRBJ2-1
clone size: once
V gene: TRBV7-2
D gene: TRBD2

CDR3 protein: CASSGTAIGETQYF
CDR3 DNA: TGTGCCAGCAGCGGGACCGCGATCGGGGAGACCCAGTACTTC
J gene: TRBJ2-5
clone size: .
V gene: TRBV6-5
D gene: .